What follows are 30 T cell receptor beta chains derived from one specimen sequenced in a study of blood T cell repertoires in COVID-19. Only in-frame clones appear in the TCRdb table, and some are missing; sequencing was by immunoSEQ multiplex PCR. In the table there are about 270,000 clones, 88% of which are singletons. The sample consisted of PBMCs or T cells enriched from blood (not recorded which). The receptors were gathered from a woman aged 60 to 75 in a cohort exposed to, infected with or recovered from COVID-19 (not recorded which).

V usage is TRBV25-1 and J usage is TRBJ2-3; TRBD2 matches at 7 bases. CDR1 is MGHDK, CDR2 SYGVNS, per germline. This CDR3 is built from 14 residues. V lost 4 bases and J lost 0; bases outside the gene matches: 1. DNA of the CDR3: TGTGCCAGCAGTGCCGGGAGGAGCACAGATACGCAGTATTTT. Translating it yields CASSAGRSTDTQYF.

This clone was observed a handful of times. The germline gene is not matched at one end of the junction; a read error may be the cause. The chain has TRBV7-3 and TRBJ2-2, with 11 bases identical to TRBD2. This CDR3 contains 17 residues. The V gene's germline CDR1 is SGHTA and CDR2 FQGTGA. The CDR3 spells CASSLTQGLAETGELFF. CDR3 nucleotide sequence: TGTGCCAGCAGCCTAACCCAGGGACTAGCGGAGACCGGGGAGCTGTTTTTT.

This chain links TRBV7-3 with TRBJ2-1; 14 bases line up with TRBD2. CDR3 size: 20 residues. The V gene's germline CDR1 is SGHTA and CDR2 FQGTGA. The V gene end was trimmed by 3 bases and the J gene end by 2 bases; junction bases not matched to a gene: 12. CDR3 coding DNA: TGTGCCAGCAGCTTCCGTTCCGGGACTAGCGGGAGAGTGACCTACAATGAGCAGTTCTTC. Translating gives CASSFRSGTSGRVTYNEQFF.

The chain links TRBV6-6 to TRBJ1-2, with 8 bases lining up with TRBD1. Germline V gene sequence: CDR1 MNHNY, CDR2 SVGAGI (reference sequence). The V and J ends lost 6 bases and 8 bases, in that order; junction bases with no gene match: 11. The CDR3 runs 14 residues. This CDR3 reads CASREGQGVSGYTF. In DNA form, the CDR3 reads TGTGCCAGCAGGGAAGGACAGGGAGTTTCGGGCTACACCTTC.

The chain recombines TRBV7-8 with TRBJ2-2; 9 nucleotides agree with TRBD1. The CDR3 totals 15 residues. Germline V gives CDR1 SGHVS, CDR2 FQNEAQ. V dropped 3 bases and J dropped 9; count of bases not matched to a gene: 8. The CDR3 spells CASSFGTGPIWELFF. The CDR3 DNA reads TGTGCCAGCAGCTTTGGGACAGGGCCAATCTGGGAGCTGTTTTTT.

V gene TRBV21-1 combines with J gene TRBJ1-5; TRBD1 is the table's D call, not checked against the DNA. TRBV21-1 has pseudogene status. This CDR3 is 16 amino acids long. The CDR3 reads CASSIQRQGSNQPQHF. Written as DNA, the CDR3 is TGTGCCAGCAGCATCCAGCGACAGGGAAGCAATCAGCCCCAGCATTTT.

This chain joins TRBV28 and TRBJ2-7; 7 bases fit TRBD2. CDR3 length equals 13 residues. Trimming cost V 2 bases and J 6 bases; bases outside gene matches: 4. CDR1 is MDHEN, CDR2 SYDVKM, per germline. The CDR3 loop is CASSLGEGLEQYF. The CDR3, as DNA: TGTGCCAGCAGTTTAGGGGAGGGACTCGAGCAGTACTTC.

This clone was picked up a small number of times. The chain recombines TRBV7-8 with TRBJ2-3; TRBD2 matches at 9 bases. CDR3 length: 19 amino acids. With 5 bases clipped from V and 4 bases from J, the junction kept 19 bases outside the gene matches. Germline lookup yields CDR1 SGHVS and CDR2 FQNEAQ. The CDR3 loop is CASSRGVAGDPARPDTQYF. The DNA of the CDR3 is TGTGCCAGCAGCCGAGGGGTAGCGGGAGACCCTGCCCGACCAGATACGCAGTATTTT.

This chain connects TRBV10-1 to TRBJ2-1; weak D call: TRBD2 (5 bases). Germline lookup yields CDR1 WNHNN and CDR2 SYGVQD (reference sequence). Trimming removed 3 bases from V and 0 bases from J, with 12 bases in between. This CDR3 has 16 residues. CDR3 sequence (DNA): TGCGCCAGCAGTGATCTGGAGGCGAGCTCCTACAATGAGCAGTTCTTC. It codes for CASSDLEASSYNEQFF.

The chain has TRBV24-1 and TRBJ2-2, with D possibly being TRBD1 (7 bases). V lost 4 bases, J lost 5 bases, and 13 bases lay in between. Germline V gene lookup returns CDR1 KGHDR and CDR2 SFDVKD. The CDR3 has 15 residues. CDR3 amino acids: CATSEAGGPTGELFF. CDR3 nucleotide sequence: TGTGCCACCAGTGAGGCAGGGGGGCCTACCGGGGAGCTGTTTTTT.

The chain employs TRBV10-3 and TRBJ2-3; TRBD1 is a possible D gene (5 bases). The V gene's germline CDR1 is ENHRY and CDR2 SYGVKD. This CDR3 is built from 14 residues. V lost 5 bases, J lost 0 bases, and 9 bases lay in between. The CDR3 loop is CAISPTESTDTQYF. The CDR3 region has the DNA TGTGCCATCAGTCCGACAGAGAGCACAGATACGCAGTATTTT.

The V and J genes are TRBV19 and TRBJ2-5, with 9 bases fitting TRBD1. The V gene's germline CDR1 is LNHDA and CDR2 SQIVND (reference sequence). The V segment lost 4 bases and the J segment 5 bases; nucleotides outside the gene matches: 11. The CDR3 loop spans 16 amino acids. The CDR3: CASSSRPGTGWETQYF. The CDR3 coding sequence is TGTGCCAGTAGTAGCCGTCCCGGGACAGGGTGGGAGACCCAGTACTTC.

This chain joins TRBV28 and TRBJ2-3, with D perhaps TRBD2 (6 bases). Trimming pared 2 bases from V and 2 bases from J, leaving 14 bases between. This CDR3 is 16 amino acids long. Germline CDR1 MDHEN, CDR2 SYDVKM. CDR3 in amino acids: CASSLVGLAVTDTQYF. The CDR3 nucleotides are TGTGCCAGCAGTTTAGTTGGATTAGCGGTCACAGATACGCAGTATTTT.

This chain uses TRBV7-9 with TRBJ1-2; 9 bases are a match to TRBD1. Trimming cost V 5 bases and J 8 bases; bases outside gene matches: 9. This CDR3 contains 14 residues. Per germline, CDR1 SEHNR and CDR2 FQNEAQ (reference sequence). For the CDR3, the DNA is TGTGCCAGCAGCGACCGGGACAGGGTCGAGGGCTACACCTTC. Translating gives CASSDRDRVEGYTF.

V usage is TRBV7-3 and J usage is TRBJ2-7; D uncertain. Germline CDR1 and CDR2: SGHTA and FQGTGA. Trimming cost V 2 bases and J 5 bases, with 10 bases left between them. The CDR3 is 13 residues long. The CDR3 here is CASSLVVTDEQYF. As DNA, the CDR3 is TGTGCCAGCAGCTTAGTGGTTACGGACGAGCAGTACTTC.

The table lists this clone with a few counts. This chain connects TRBV28 to TRBJ1-2, with 10 bases identical to TRBD1. There are 15 residues in the CDR3. Germline lookup yields CDR1 MDHEN and CDR2 SYDVKM. V shed 10 bases and J 8 bases; nucleotides not matched to a gene: 16. CDR3 coding DNA: TGTGCCATCTCAACCCTCGGGACAGGGGATGGGGGCTACACCTTC. It codes for CAISTLGTGDGGYTF.

The V and J genes are TRBV5-3 and TRBJ2-2; TRBD2 matches at 13 bases. TRBV5-3 carries the ORF label, with uncertain function. With V trimmed by 4 bases and J by 6 bases, 3 bases remained unmatched. The CDR3 contains 15 residues. CDR3 coding DNA: TGTGCCAGAAGCAGGACTAGCGGGAGCGCCGGGGAGCTGTTTTTT. Encoded protein: CARSRTSGSAGELFF.

The J gene is TRBJ2-5, the V gene TRBV7-2; D may be TRBD2 (5 bases). V was trimmed by 0 bases and J by 2 bases, leaving 16 bases between them. The germline CDR1 and CDR2 sequences are SGHTA and FQGNSA. The CDR3 sequence is 17 residues long. CDR3 sequence (DNA): TGTGCCAGCAGCTTAGCGTTCCTAGCTATTACTCAAGAGACCCAGTACTTC. Protein product: CASSLAFLAITQETQYF.

The chain couples TRBV30 to TRBJ2-2; no firm D call. CDR3 size: 15 residues. Trimming shortened V by 1 base and J by 4 bases, and 13 bases separated the two germline ends. Germline V gene data show CDR1 as GTSNPN and CDR2 as SVGIG (reference sequence). For the CDR3, the DNA is TGTGCCTGGAGTGGACGGGTAATGGGCACCGGGGAGCTGTTTTTT. This translates into CAWSGRVMGTGELFF.

This sequence joins TRBV5-1 and TRBJ1-1; no clear D. The CDR3 covers 14 residues. V was shortened by 3 bases and J by 1 base, with 10 bases between the two germline ends. Germline V lookup: CDR1 SGHRS, CDR2 YFSETQ. CDR3 sequence (DNA): TGCGCCAGCAGCTCACAAGGAGGGAACACTGAAGCTTTCTTT. Translated: CASSSQGGNTEAFF.

The gene calls are TRBV21-1 and TRBJ2-3; TRBD2 is the table's D call, not checked against the DNA. TRBV21-1 is termed a pseudogene. The CDR3 length is 16 residues. The CDR3 sequence is CASDLGLAASTDTQYF. The CDR3 nucleotides read TGTGCCAGCGACTTGGGACTAGCGGCTAGCACAGATACGCAGTATTTT.

The rearrangement links TRBV6-5 to TRBJ2-7; the match to TRBD1 covers 9 bases. Trimming at V came to 10 bases and at J to 5 bases, leaving 9 bases not matched to a gene. Germline V gene sequence: CDR1 MNHEY, CDR2 SVGAGI. The CDR3 covers 13 residues. The CDR3 sequence: CATAGQGIDEQYF. DNA for the CDR3: TGTGCCACGGCGGGACAGGGAATCGACGAGCAGTACTTC.

The gene calls are TRBV7-9 and TRBJ1-5; 8 bases match TRBD1. V shed 5 bases and J 5 bases; nucleotides not matched to a gene: 2. The CDR3 sequence is 13 residues long. Looked up from germline, CDR1 is SEHNR and CDR2 is FQNEAQ (reference sequence). The chain's CDR3 is CASSGQGHQPQHF. As DNA, the CDR3 is TGTGCCAGCAGCGGACAGGGCCATCAGCCCCAGCATTTT.

The chain uses TRBV28 and TRBJ2-3; TRBD1 matches 9 bases. The CDR3 has 16 amino acids. Per germline, CDR1 MDHEN and CDR2 SYDVKM. Trimming cost V 0 bases and J 5 bases; bases outside gene matches: 6. Written as DNA, the CDR3 is TGTGCCAGCAGTTTATGGGACAGGGGAGAGGTAGATACGCAGTATTTT. This gives the protein CASSLWDRGEVDTQYF.

The chain joins TRBV5-1 to TRBJ1-3; perhaps TRBD1 as D (6 bases). This CDR3 contains 14 residues. Germline values: CDR1 SGHRS, CDR2 YFSETQ. Trimming removed 4 bases at V and 4 bases at J, with 12 bases between. The CDR3 spells CASSIQGLGNTIYF. The CDR3 bases are TGCGCCAGCAGCATACAGGGTTTAGGAAACACCATATATTTT. The entire variable domain, with the rest obtained from reference TRBV5-1 and TRBJ1-3, is as follows: KAGVTQTPRYLIKTRGQQVTLSCSPISGHRSVSWYQQTPGQGLQFLFEYFSETQRNKGNFPGRFSGRQFSNSRSEMNVSTLELGDSALYLCASSIQGLGNTIYFGEGSWLTVV.

This sequence joins TRBV5-1 and TRBJ2-1, with D possibly being TRBD2 (6 bases). Germline-derived CDR1 and CDR2 are SGHRS and YFSETQ. V lost 0 bases, J lost 6 bases, and 13 bases lay in between. The CDR3 sequence is 15 residues long. The CDR3 reads CASSLVGGLSNEQFF. CDR3 coding DNA: TGCGCCAGCAGCTTGGTCGGGGGACTCTCCAATGAGCAGTTCTTC.

J is TRBJ2-3 and V is TRBV4-3, with 8 positions matching TRBD2. The V gene's germline CDR1 is LGHNA and CDR2 YSLEER. This CDR3 spans 16 amino acids. Germline trimming cut 1 base from V and 4 bases from J; bases unmatched to any gene: 7. The CDR3 DNA follows: TGCGCCAGCAGCCAAGTATTCGGGGGGGGCGCAGATACGCAGTATTTT. It yields the protein CASSQVFGGGADTQYF.

The V gene is TRBV19, the J gene TRBJ2-5; 7 bases match TRBD1. CDR3 length equals 15 residues. In germline, CDR1 is LNHDA, CDR2 SQIVND (reference sequence). Losses at the gene ends were 5 bases for V and 5 bases for J; bases not matched to a gene: 11. CDR3 residues: CASSPLGTALETQYF. The CDR3 nucleotides are TGTGCCAGTAGTCCCCTAGGGACAGCACTGGAGACCCAGTACTTC.

V is TRBV6-5 and J is TRBJ1-4, with TRBD1 matching 7 bases. Germline assignment: CDR1 MNHEY and CDR2 SVGAGI. This CDR3 region has 15 residues. J was trimmed by 6 bases and V by 6 bases; bases with no gene match: 10. This CDR3 reads CASRIPGTVDEKLFF. The CDR3 DNA reads TGTGCCAGCAGGATACCCGGGACAGTGGATGAAAAACTGTTTTTT.

The rearrangement joins TRBV6-5 to TRBJ2-1; D is uncertain. The CDR3 runs to 15 residues. V gave up 7 bases and J gave up 4 bases, with 17 bases separating them. CDR1 is MNHEY and CDR2 is SVGAGI in the germline V gene. This chain's CDR3 is CASNSYLQDYNEQFF. CDR3 DNA: TGTGCCAGCAACTCTTATCTCCAGGATTACAATGAGCAGTTCTTC.